Listed here are 27 T cell receptor beta chains from one sample, sequenced in a study of siplizumab effects on memory and regulatory T cells. Only in-frame clones appear in the TCRdb table, and some are missing; sequencing was by immunoSEQ multiplex PCR. This sample carries approximately 56,000 clones, around 97% of them seen once, and the ten largest clones take roughly 1.1%. Sequenced input: naive CD8+ T cells sorted from blood. The receptors derive from a human donor in good health.

The chain recombines TRBV10-3 with TRBJ2-1; D may be TRBD1 or TRBD2 (5 bases each). The V end lost 4 bases, the J end lost 6 bases, and 22 bases lay between the germline ends. CDR3 length: 17 amino acids. Germline assignment: CDR1 ENHRY and CDR2 SYGVKD. CDR3 nucleotides: TGTGCCATCAGTGGCGAACTGTCGGGGCACTACTCCAATGAGCAGTTCTTC. Translated, it gives CAISGELSGHYSNEQFF.

J is TRBJ1-2 and V is TRBV29-1; no clear D gene. CDR1 SQVTM and CDR2 ANQGSEA come from the germline V gene. This CDR3 contains 13 residues. V shed 0 bases and J shed 0 bases, with 5 bases lying between them. The CDR3 region is CSVEDAANYGYTF. The CDR3, as DNA: TGCAGCGTTGAAGACGCAGCTAACTATGGCTACACCTTC.

The chain joins TRBV28 to TRBJ2-7; D is unresolved. In germline, CDR1 is MDHEN, CDR2 SYDVKM. Trimming stripped 6 bases from V and 0 bases from J, with 9 bases between. The CDR3 spans 13 residues. The CDR3 loop reads CASSPSDSYEQYF. The CDR3 DNA reads as TGTGCCAGCAGCCCCAGCGACTCCTACGAGCAGTACTTC.

This clone was detected only once. This chain links TRBV11-1 with TRBJ2-1, with 7 nucleotides matching TRBD2. The CDR3 is 17 residues long. The V gene end was trimmed by 3 bases and the J gene end by 5 bases; junction bases not matched to a gene: 13. Germline V CDR1 and CDR2: SGHAT, FQDESV (reference sequence). CDR3: CASSFSILGLADNEQFF. The CDR3 DNA reads as TGTGCCAGCAGCTTTTCAATTTTGGGTCTAGCGGACAATGAGCAGTTCTTC.

The chain carries TRBV10-3 and TRBJ2-1, with TRBD2 matching 7 bases. J lost 3 bases, V lost 2 bases, and 4 bases had no gene match. CDR1 and CDR2 from the germline V gene are ENHRY and SYGVKD. This CDR3 has 15 amino acids. In DNA form, the CDR3 reads TGTGCCATCAGTGAGGGGGGAGGGTACTACAATGAGCAGTTCTTC. It specifies CAISEGGGYYNEQFF.

The chain is built from TRBV19 and TRBJ1-2, with a possible D match to TRBD1 (5 bases). The CDR3 is 13 residues long. The germline gives CDR1 LNHDA, CDR2 SQIVND (reference sequence). Trimming took 5 bases from V and 6 from J, leaving 13 bases between them. In nucleotides, the CDR3 is TGTGCCAGTAGTGGGGGACCTAGGGATGGCTACACCTTC. Protein product: CASSGGPRDGYTF.

This clone was observed once. This chain joins TRBV7-9 and TRBJ2-7, with TRBD1 as a possible D gene (6 bases). Germline values: CDR1 SEHNR, CDR2 FQNEAQ (reference sequence). V was shortened by 5 bases and J by 7 bases, with 12 bases between the two germline ends. This CDR3 contains 12 residues. The CDR3 sequence: CASSITGLEQYF. DNA of the CDR3: TGTGCCAGCAGCATAACAGGGTTGGAGCAGTACTTC.

The chain combines TRBV6-5 with TRBJ2-7; D unresolved. Germline V gene data show CDR1 as MNHEY and CDR2 as SVGAGI. Trimming pared 4 bases from V and 3 bases from J, leaving 10 bases between. CDR3 size: 13 residues. The CDR3 protein is CASSLNLGYEQYF. The CDR3 coding sequence is TGTGCCAGCAGTTTAAATCTAGGCTACGAGCAGTACTTC.

This chain joins TRBV21-1 and TRBJ1-4; TRBD1 is the table's D call and was not checked against the DNA. TRBV21-1 is listed as a pseudogene. The CDR3 spans 14 residues. The CDR3 is CASRPQGGDEKLFF. As DNA, the CDR3 is TGTGCCAGCAGACCACAGGGTGGTGATGAAAAACTGTTTTTT.

Here the CDR3 reads CASRMSSLYYEQYF. The DNA of the CDR3 is TGTGCCAGCAGGATGTCTAGCTTATACTACGAGCAGTACTTC. This rearrangement joins TRBV6-6 to TRBJ2-7, with D possibly matching TRBD2 (5 bases). V was trimmed by 6 bases and J by 3 bases, leaving 15 bases between them. Looked up from germline, CDR1 is MNHNY and CDR2 is SVGAGI (reference sequence). The CDR3 covers 14 residues.

The chain has TRBV27 and TRBJ1-2, with TRBD1 matching 7 bases. The CDR3 is made up of 14 amino acids. V lost 6 bases and J lost 6; bases outside the gene matches: 10. From germline, CDR1 is MNHEY and CDR2 SMNVEV (reference sequence). The chain's CDR3 is CASRPFDREDGYTF. CDR3 DNA sequence: TGTGCCAGCAGACCTTTCGACAGGGAAGATGGCTACACCTTC.

The rearrangement links TRBV30 to TRBJ2-5, with D possibly TRBD2 on 6 matching bases. Per germline, CDR1 GTSNPN and CDR2 SVGIG (reference sequence). Trimming took off 4 bases at V and 5 bases at J, with 17 bases between the two ends. The length of the CDR3 is 14 residues. The CDR3: CAWISSGGSETQYF. As DNA, the CDR3 is TGTGCCTGGATAAGCAGCGGAGGGTCGGAGACCCAGTACTTC.

V is TRBV7-3 and J is TRBJ2-7; D is tentatively TRBD1 or TRBD2 (5 bases each). The CDR3 is made up of 14 amino acids. The ends were cut back, 3 bases at V and 6 bases at J, with 15 bases in the middle. Per the germline V gene, CDR1 is SGHTA and CDR2 is FQGTGA. The CDR3: CASSLTGRRSEQYF. The CDR3, as DNA: TGTGCCAGCAGCTTGACGGGGCGACGGTCCGAGCAGTACTTC.

This chain links TRBV6-1 with TRBJ1-5; 10 nucleotides align to TRBD1. In germline, CDR1 is MNHNS, CDR2 SASEGT. The length of the CDR3 is 16 residues. Trimming took 4 bases from V and 2 from J; bases not matched to a gene: 5. The CDR3 coding sequence is TGTGCCAGCAGTGGACAGGGGGCGCGGGGCAATCAGCCCCAGCATTTT. Its protein product is CASSGQGARGNQPQHF.

V gene TRBV13 combines with J gene TRBJ2-7; 14 nucleotides line up with TRBD2. CDR1 PRHDT and CDR2 FYEKMQ come from the germline V gene (reference sequence). The CDR3 sequence is 16 residues long. The ends lost 0 bases at V and 7 bases at J; junction bases unmatched: 5. Here the CDR3 reads CASSLGGLAGAPEQYF. CDR3 in DNA: TGTGCCAGCAGCTTAGGGGGACTAGCGGGAGCTCCAGAGCAGTACTTC. Full variable domain (rest looked up from reference TRBV13 and TRBJ2-7): AAGVIQSPRHLIKEKRETATLKCYPIPRHDTVYWYQQGPGQDPQFLISFYEKMQSDKGSIPDRFSAQQFSDYHSELNMSSLELGDSALYFCASSLGGLAGAPEQYFGPGTRLTVT.

DNA for the CDR3: TGCGCCAGCAGCCAGGCGGACAGTGACTTTGGAAACACCATATATTTT. It specifies CASSQADSDFGNTIYF. This rearrangement joins TRBV4-3 to TRBJ1-3; D might be TRBD1 (6 bases). Germline V lookup: CDR1 LGHNA, CDR2 YSLEER. V dropped 3 bases and J dropped 3 bases, with 15 bases sitting between them. This CDR3 has 16 residues.

The rearrangement uses TRBV6-1 and TRBJ2-7; the D gene is possibly TRBD1 (5 bases). Germline V gene sequence: CDR1 MNHNS, CDR2 SASEGT. With 1 base removed from V and 3 bases from J, the gap between germline ends came to 10 bases. The CDR3 length is 14 residues. The CDR3 DNA follows: TGTGCCAGCAGTGAAGAGGGGCAGTTCTACGAGCAGTACTTC. Encoded protein: CASSEEGQFYEQYF.

The chain has TRBV27 and TRBJ2-1, with TRBD1 identical over 9 bases. V dropped 6 bases and J dropped 7; count of bases not matched to a gene: 10. The germline V gene encodes CDR1 MNHEY and CDR2 SMNVEV (reference sequence). The CDR3 is made up of 15 amino acids. CDR3 sequence: CASSPDGTGLNEQFF. The CDR3 bases are TGTGCCAGCAGCCCCGACGGGACAGGGTTAAATGAGCAGTTCTTC.

A single count supports this clone. This chain joins TRBV25-1 and TRBJ1-1; 11 nucleotides line up with TRBD1. V lost 7 bases and J lost 2; bases outside the gene matches: 6. CDR1 is MGHDK, CDR2 SYGVNS, per germline. The CDR3 extends over 15 amino acids. CDR3 sequence: CASTTGQGANTEAFF. The CDR3 coding sequence is TGTGCCAGCACAACTGGACAGGGGGCTAACACTGAAGCTTTCTTT.

V usage is TRBV11-2 and J usage is TRBJ2-3; no clear D gene. V was cut by 0 bases and J by 3 bases, with 7 bases left in between. Germline CDR1 and CDR2: SGHAT and FQNNGV. The CDR3 consists of 14 residues. The CDR3 DNA sequence: TGTGCCAGCAGCTTAGAAGACCCTACAGATACGCAGTATTTT. This codes for CASSLEDPTDTQYF.

The chain couples TRBV9 to TRBJ1-2, with 9 bases aligning to TRBD1. There are 15 residues in the CDR3. Looked up from germline, CDR1 is SGDLS and CDR2 is YYNGEE. Trimming removed 3 bases from V and 2 bases from J; junction bases left unmatched: 5. The CDR3 region is CASSGGQGTNYGYTF. The CDR3 DNA reads TGTGCCAGCAGCGGTGGACAGGGGACGAACTATGGCTACACCTTC.

The chain combines TRBV4-3 with TRBJ2-4; 7 nucleotides align to TRBD1. J lost 4 bases, V lost 4 bases, and 7 bases had no gene match. The CDR3 runs to 15 residues. Germline lookup yields CDR1 LGHNA and CDR2 YSLEER. In nucleotides, the CDR3 is TGCGCCAGCAGCCCCCGACAGGGTTCTAAAAACATTCAGTACTTC. This gives the protein CASSPRQGSKNIQYF.

The chain employs TRBV6-6 and TRBJ2-3; 7 positions agree with TRBD2. This CDR3 has 15 amino acids. CDR1 and CDR2 (germline): MNHNY, SVGAGI (reference sequence). J was trimmed by 1 base and V by 4 bases; bases with no gene match: 5. The CDR3 here is CASSFRAGGTDTQYF. For the CDR3, the DNA is TGTGCCAGCAGTTTTCGGGCGGGAGGCACAGATACGCAGTATTTT.

This chain joins TRBV27 and TRBJ1-5; D not resolved. From germline, CDR1 is MNHEY and CDR2 SMNVEV (reference sequence). V was clipped by 4 bases and J by 4 bases, with 11 bases between them. This CDR3 has 14 residues. CDR3 residues: CASSSNTGNQPQHF. The CDR3 bases are TGTGCCAGCAGTTCGAACACGGGGAATCAGCCCCAGCATTTT.

The sample holds one count of this clone. The rearrangement uses TRBV28 and TRBJ2-1; 7 bases match TRBD2. Losses at the gene ends were 2 bases for V and 1 base for J; bases not matched to a gene: 11. The CDR3 extends over 18 amino acids. Germline loops: CDR1 MDHEN, CDR2 SYDVKM. Written as DNA, the CDR3 is TGTGCCAGCAGTTTACCACCCCTTCTGGGAGGGTCCTACAATGAGCAGTTCTTC. Its protein is CASSLPPLLGGSYNEQFF.

The chain joins TRBV27 to TRBJ2-7; no clear D. This CDR3 has 12 residues. Trimming took 5 bases from V and 4 from J, leaving 9 bases between them. Looked up from germline, CDR1 is MNHEY and CDR2 is SMNVEV (reference sequence). In nucleotides, the CDR3 is TGTGCCAGCAGTCGTGACCAATACGAGCAGTACTTC. Its translation is CASSRDQYEQYF.

This sequence joins TRBV4-1 and TRBJ2-1; a possible D gene is TRBD2 (6 bases). The CDR3 loop spans 15 amino acids. Trimming left V 4 bases short and J 8 bases short, with 18 bases between. CDR1 is MGHRA, CDR2 YSYEKL, per germline. DNA for the CDR3: TGCGCCAGCAGCCCGACAACTTTAGGACTACATGAGCAGTTCTTC. Its translation is CASSPTTLGLHEQFF.